The next 23 T cell receptor beta chains were all read from a single sample in a study of blood T cells in healthy people across ages. A second PCR, run for roughly 6 to 11 cycles, used a sample-barcoded 5' primer plus a J-beta primer mix. TCRdb passed the 5' RACE reads through MiXCR, listing each CDR3 protein once. The sample has over 600,000 distinct CDR3 sequences; approximately 40% are singletons. Sequencing was done on a sample of blood. The receptors derive from a man older than 75 in good health.

V usage is TRBV7-3 and J usage is TRBJ2-2; 13 bases are shared with TRBD2. The germline gives CDR1 SGHTA, CDR2 FQGTGA. Trimming took 5 bases from V and 5 from J; bases not matched to a gene: 8. CDR3 size: 17 residues. CDR3 residues: CASSRRTSGSGTGELFF. The CDR3 DNA sequence: TGTGCCAGCAGCCGTAGGACTAGCGGGAGTGGGACCGGGGAGCTGTTTTTT.

The rearrangement uses TRBV5-1 and TRBJ1-5; 8 bases are shared with TRBD1. Germline V lookup: CDR1 SGHRS, CDR2 YFSETQ. Unmatched junction bases numbered 5, after V lost 0 bases and J lost 6 bases. The CDR3 covers 15 residues. CDR3 protein: CASSLETGAGQPQHF. CDR3 nucleotide sequence: TGCGCCAGCAGCTTGGAGACAGGGGCCGGTCAGCCCCAGCATTTT. The full variable domain, its missing parts supplied by reference TRBV5-1 and TRBJ1-5, is KAGVTQTPRYLIKTRGQQVTLSCSPISGHRSVSWYQQTPGQGLQFLFEYFSETQRNKGNFPGRFSGRQFSNSRSEMNVSTLELGDSALYLCASSLETGAGQPQHFGDGTRLSIL.

Note on this clonotype: Since a much larger clone is just one base distant, this may be a read error. The chain links TRBV7-8 to TRBJ2-7; 7 bases line up with TRBD2. Germline V CDR1 and CDR2: SGHVS, FQNEAQ. The CDR3 totals 12 residues. The CDR3: CTSRDYLYEQYF. The CDR3 DNA reads as TGTACCAGCCGGGACTACCTCTACGAGCAGTACTTC.

The rearrangement joins TRBV7-9 to TRBJ2-2; the match to TRBD2 covers 11 bases. Germline V CDR1 and CDR2: SEHNR, FQNEAQ (reference sequence). The V segment lost 6 bases and the J segment 5 bases; nucleotides outside the gene matches: 5. The CDR3 consists of 15 residues. The CDR3 bases are TGTGCCAGCAGGCTAGCGGGAGGTCGAACCGGGGAGCTGTTTTTT. It codes for CASRLAGGRTGELFF.

This clonotype occurred once. This chain links TRBV4-2 with TRBJ1-2; no reliable D call. Per the germline V gene, CDR1 is LGHNA and CDR2 is YNFKEQ. CDR3 length equals 14 residues. Trimming stripped 4 bases from V and 8 bases from J, with 17 bases between. The CDR3 is CASSLSGADRGYTF. CDR3 coding DNA: TGTGCCAGCAGCCTCTCCGGCGCTGACCGGGGCTACACCTTC.

To note about this clonotype: Its ends do not fully match the called genes, so a read error is possible. In nucleotides, the CDR3 is TGTGCCAGCAGCTTAGGACAGGGGAGAAATCAGTCCCAGCATTTT. Encoded protein: CASSLGQGRNQSQHF. The chain employs TRBV7-8 and TRBJ1-5, with 8 bases that match TRBD1. This CDR3 contains 15 residues. Germline CDR1 SGHVS, CDR2 FQNEAQ.

Worth noting for this clonotype: Being one base from a much bigger clone, this may be a read error. The V and J genes are TRBV7-8 and TRBJ2-3; possibly TRBD1 or TRBD2 for D (5 bases each). With 1 base removed from V and 2 bases from J, the gap between germline ends came to 13 bases. CDR1 is SGHVS and CDR2 is FQNEAQ in the germline V gene. The length of the CDR3 is 16 residues. The CDR3 coding sequence is TGTGCCAGCAGCTTAGGGCCGGGGCGAACCACAGATACGCAGTATTTT. Translating it yields CASSLGPGRTTDTQYF.

This clonotype was detected a few times. The chain joins TRBV7-2 to TRBJ1-5; 10 positions agree with TRBD1. With 5 bases clipped from V and 1 base from J, the junction kept 5 bases outside the gene matches. The germline CDR1 and CDR2 sequences are SGHTA and FQGNSA. The CDR3 runs to 16 residues. The CDR3 coding sequence is TGTGCCAGCAGCGCAGACAGGGGGCTGAGCAATCAGCCCCAGCATTTT. Translated: CASSADRGLSNQPQHF.

The rearrangement uses TRBV27 and TRBJ1-5; no clear D gene. V was trimmed by 1 base and J by 4 bases, leaving 5 bases between them. Looked up from germline, CDR1 is MNHEY and CDR2 is SMNVEV (reference sequence). The CDR3 spans 13 residues. DNA of the CDR3: TGTGCCAGCAGTTTATACACAAATCAGCCCCAGCATTTT. Residues: CASSLYTNQPQHF.

The V gene is TRBV28, the J gene TRBJ1-2; 7 bases align to TRBD1. Germline V gives CDR1 MDHEN, CDR2 SYDVKM. The CDR3 covers 14 residues. V lost 6 bases and J lost 7; bases outside the gene matches: 11. In nucleotides, the CDR3 is TGTGCCAGCAGCACTGGGAGGGCAGGGGGTGGCTACACCTTC. It specifies CASSTGRAGGGYTF.

The V call is TRBV20-1, the J call TRBJ1-1; 7 bases align to TRBD1. Germline lookup yields CDR1 DFQATT and CDR2 SNEGSKA (reference sequence). The CDR3 loop spans 13 amino acids. J lost 1 base, V lost 7 bases, and 6 bases had no gene match. The CDR3, as DNA: TGCAGTGGGGATAGACAGGGGAACACTGAAGCTTTCTTT. It codes for CSGDRQGNTEAFF.

This chain joins TRBV12-3 or TRBV12-4 and TRBJ1-4; no clear D gene. This CDR3 contains 13 residues. Trimming removed 8 bases from V and 4 bases from J, with 11 bases in between. This chain's CDR3 is CASRGPNNEKLFF. Written as DNA, the CDR3 is TGTGCCAGCCGCGGACCAAATAATGAAAAACTGTTTTTT.

This clonotype has just a few counts. The chain carries TRBV29-1 and TRBJ1-2; TRBD1 matches at 9 bases. The CDR3 spans 12 residues. Germline CDR1 SQVTM, CDR2 ANQGSEA. The CDR3 DNA reads TGCAGGCAGGGACAGGGAAACTATGGCTACACCTTC. Translated, it gives CRQGQGNYGYTF.

Only a few counts were recorded for this clonotype. V usage is TRBV6-2 or TRBV6-3 and J usage is TRBJ1-1; D is perhaps TRBD1 (5 bases). This CDR3 has 15 amino acids. V was clipped by 0 bases and J by 4 bases, with 12 bases between them. Germline CDR1 reads MNHEY; CDR2 reads SVGEGT. The CDR3 region is CASSYSPGTGTEAFF. The CDR3 region has the DNA TGTGCCAGCAGTTACTCGCCGGGTACAGGCACTGAAGCTTTCTTT.

The rearrangement links TRBV6-2 or TRBV6-3 to TRBJ2-1, with 10 bases identical to TRBD2. This CDR3 comprises 14 residues. The ends lost 6 bases at V and 7 bases at J; junction bases unmatched: 6. The germline gives CDR1 MNHEY, CDR2 SVGEGT. As DNA, the CDR3 is TGTGCCAGCAGGAGCGGGGGGGCCGATAATGAGCAGTTCTTC. Protein sequence: CASRSGGADNEQFF.

Note on this clonotype: It may be a read error: a sequence one base away is much more abundant. The genes are TRBV12-3 or TRBV12-4 and TRBJ2-3, with 8 bases identical to TRBD2. This CDR3 comprises 15 residues. CDR3 sequence (DNA): TGTGCCAGCAGGATCAGCGGGAGCCGCGAGGATATGCAGTATTTT. Protein: CASRISGSREDMQYF.

This clonotype was recorded a few times. The V call is TRBV5-1, the J call TRBJ1-2; D perhaps matches TRBD1 (6 bases). The germline V gene has CDR1 SGHRS and CDR2 YFSETQ. The germline V and J ends were trimmed by 4 bases and 3 bases, with 13 bases remaining between them. This CDR3 comprises 14 residues. CDR3 sequence reads: CASSPPGQYYGYTF. CDR3 DNA sequence: TGCGCCAGCAGCCCACCCGGACAGTACTATGGCTACACCTTC.

The chain is built from TRBV5-4 and TRBJ2-1; the match to TRBD2 covers 11 bases. CDR1 and CDR2 from the germline V gene are SGHNT and YYREEE (reference sequence). The CDR3 loop spans 17 amino acids. V was pared by 2 bases and J by 1 base, with 5 bases of the junction left unmatched. The CDR3 sequence is CASSLIGLAGSYNEQFF. DNA of the CDR3: TGTGCCAGCAGCTTAATAGGACTAGCGGGTTCCTACAATGAGCAGTTCTTC.

The genes are TRBV20-1 and TRBJ2-4; TRBD1 agrees at 9 bases. The end of the DNA is better explained by TRBJ2-5, so the J call may be wrong. The CDR3 extends over 14 amino acids. Germline V gene data show CDR1 as DFQATT and CDR2 as SNEGSKA (reference sequence). The CDR3, as DNA: TGCAGTGCTAGACCCGGACAGGGGAAAGAGACCCAGTACTTC. This encodes CSARPGQGKETQYF.

The V gene is TRBV12-5, the J gene TRBJ1-1; D perhaps matches TRBD1 (5 bases). Germline CDR1 and CDR2: LGHNT and FRNRAP. CDR3 length: 13 amino acids. The V end lost 6 bases, the J end lost 1 base, and 9 bases lay between the germline ends. The CDR3: CASGLTGNTEAFF. The CDR3 nucleotides are TGTGCTAGTGGACTAACAGGGAACACTGAAGCTTTCTTT.

This clonotype was recorded once. The chain has TRBV6-5 and TRBJ2-5; 8 bases match TRBD2. With 6 bases clipped from V and 9 bases from J, the junction kept 9 bases outside the gene matches. Germline V gene data show CDR1 as MNHEY and CDR2 as SVGAGI. This CDR3 is built from 13 residues. CDR3 amino acids: CASRSGLAAAQYF. CDR3 DNA: TGTGCCAGCAGGTCCGGACTAGCCGCGGCCCAGTACTTC.

This chain links TRBV5-1 with TRBJ2-6; D not certain. The CDR3 runs to 16 residues. Trimming took 2 bases from V and 0 from J, leaving 9 bases between them. In germline, CDR1 is SGHRS, CDR2 YFSETQ. The CDR3 here is CASSFHLSSGANVLTF. The CDR3 coding sequence is TGCGCCAGCAGCTTTCACCTGAGCTCTGGGGCCAACGTCCTGACTTTC.

V gene TRBV14 combines with J gene TRBJ1-2; 7 positions agree with TRBD1. CDR1 is SGHDN and CDR2 is FVKESK in the germline V gene. CDR3 length: 15 amino acids. V gave up 3 bases and J gave up 4 bases; unmatched junction bases: 8. The DNA for the CDR3 is TGTGCCAGCAGCCATGCCGGGACAGACATCTATGGCTACACCTTC. Translated: CASSHAGTDIYGYTF.